Following are 13 T cell receptor beta chains from one sample sequenced in a study of blood T cell repertoires in COVID-19. Repertoires were generated with immunoSEQ multiplex PCR, while TCRdb's copy carries only in-frame clones and drops some. This sample has some 250,000 clones, with approximately 90% found just once. The sequencing sample was made of peripheral blood. The receptors stem from a woman between 40 and 55 years old who had recovered from COVID-19.

The table lists this clone with a count of one. The chain employs TRBV5-6 and TRBJ1-1; TRBD1 might be the D (6 bases). Deletions cut 4 bases from V and 6 bases from J, with 10 bases between. CDR3 length: 12 amino acids. Germline assignment: CDR1 SGHDT and CDR2 YYEEEE. The CDR3 DNA sequence: TGTGCCAGCAGCACACAGGGCCCTGAAGCTTTCTTT. It yields the protein CASSTQGPEAFF. Full variable domain (rest looked up from reference TRBV5-6 and TRBJ1-1): DAGVTQSPTHLIKTRGQQVTLRCSPKSGHDTVSWYQQALGQGPQFIFQYYEEEERQRGNFPDRFSGHQFPNYSSELNVNALLLGDSALYLCASSTQGPEAFFGQGTRLTVV.

This chain uses TRBV6-2 or TRBV6-3 with TRBJ2-3; a possible D gene is TRBD2 (5 bases). The CDR3 covers 12 residues. V lost 0 bases, J lost 9 bases, and 7 bases lay in between. CDR1 is MNHEY and CDR2 is SVGEGT in the germline V gene. The CDR3 region is CASSYSPGTQYF. The CDR3 region has the DNA TGTGCCAGCAGTTACTCCCCGGGAACGCAGTATTTT.

This clone was detected once. The chain links TRBV6-5 to TRBJ1-4, with 10 bases identical to TRBD1. This CDR3 has 15 amino acids. The J segment lost 8 bases and the V segment lost 6 bases, leaving 9 bases of the junction unmatched. Germline V lookup: CDR1 MNHEY, CDR2 SVGAGI. CDR3 DNA: TGTGCCAGCAGCGCGACCTCGGGACAGGGGGAAAAACTGTTTTTT. Translating gives CASSATSGQGEKLFF.

The V call is TRBV7-8, the J call TRBJ1-1; 7 positions agree with TRBD1. J gave up 5 bases and V 5 bases, and 14 bases lay outside the gene matches. The germline gives CDR1 SGHVS, CDR2 FQNEAQ. The CDR3 runs to 16 residues. CDR3 loop: CASSPGGRPRGTEAFF. The CDR3 DNA reads TGTGCCAGCAGCCCAGGGGGTCGCCCTCGCGGGACTGAAGCTTTCTTT.

The chain is built from TRBV14 and TRBJ2-3; tentatively, D is TRBD1 (5 bases). CDR3 size: 13 residues. The V end was cut by 1 base, the J end by 6 bases, with 8 bases between. The germline V gene has CDR1 SGHDN and CDR2 FVKESK. The CDR3 DNA reads TGTGCCAGCAGCCAAGGTGGGGCGGATACGCAGTATTTT. It is translated as CASSQGGADTQYF.

The DNA of the CDR3 is TGTGCCAGTACCCCTCCCGGAGAGCGGGTCTCCTACGAGCAGTACGTC. Translating gives CASTPPGERVSYEQYV. The chain uses TRBV19 and TRBJ2-7, with D tentatively TRBD2 (6 bases). The germline V and J ends were trimmed by 7 bases and 0 bases, with 19 bases remaining between them. Germline V gene sequence: CDR1 LNHDA, CDR2 SQIVND (reference sequence). There are 16 residues in the CDR3.

The chain recombines TRBV6-2 or TRBV6-3 with TRBJ2-5, with TRBD2 matching 15 bases. The germline V gene has CDR1 MNHEY and CDR2 SVGEGT. Trimming cost V 6 bases and J 4 bases; bases outside gene matches: 3. CDR3 length equals 15 residues. CDR3 amino acids: CASSGLAGGGETQYF. The CDR3 DNA reads TGTGCCAGCAGCGGACTAGCGGGGGGGGGAGAGACCCAGTACTTC.

Only a few counts were recorded for this clone. J is TRBJ1-5 and V is TRBV4-3; 7 bases are shared with TRBD1. After removal of 0 bases from V and 7 bases from J, the junction contained 9 bases not matched to a gene. The CDR3 sequence is 16 residues long. The germline V gene has CDR1 LGHNA and CDR2 YSLEER. The CDR3: CASSQETDRVRQPQHF. For the CDR3, the DNA is TGCGCCAGCAGCCAAGAGACAGACAGGGTCAGGCAGCCCCAGCATTTT.

The chain carries TRBV30 and TRBJ2-5; 8 bases are a match to TRBD2. Unmatched junction bases numbered 6, after V lost 1 base and J lost 5 bases. The CDR3 spans 14 residues. The germline V gene has CDR1 GTSNPN and CDR2 SVGIG (reference sequence). The CDR3 here is CAWSAPPGGETQYF. The DNA of the CDR3 is TGTGCCTGGAGTGCACCCCCGGGGGGGGAGACCCAGTACTTC.

V usage is TRBV2 and J usage is TRBJ2-1; D not resolved. V lost 8 bases to trimming and J lost 4 bases, with 9 bases between them. This CDR3 has 12 residues. Looked up from germline, CDR1 is SNHLY and CDR2 is FYNNEI. CDR3 amino acids: CASSVLYNEQFF. The CDR3 DNA reads as TGTGCCAGCTCCGTTCTGTACAATGAGCAGTTCTTC.

This chain joins TRBV2 and TRBJ1-1; the D is unclear. Germline V CDR1 and CDR2: SNHLY, FYNNEI. The CDR3 has 14 residues. The V and J ends lost 6 bases and 5 bases respectively, with 16 bases between them. In DNA, the CDR3 is TGTGCCAGCAGCAGATTAGCACGACCTACTGAAGCTTTCTTT. Translation: CASSRLARPTEAFF.

Only one count was recorded for this clone. The rearrangement joins TRBV14 to TRBJ1-4; D gene uncertain. Germline V CDR1 and CDR2: SGHDN, FVKESK. This CDR3 contains 12 residues. With 0 bases removed from V and 6 bases from J, the gap between germline ends came to 2 bases. CDR3 residues: CASSQDYEKLFF. The CDR3 region has the DNA TGTGCCAGCAGCCAAGACTATGAAAAACTGTTTTTT. The complete variable domain, with remaining parts taken from reference TRBV14 and TRBJ1-4, reads EAGVTQFPSHSVIEKGQTVTLRCDPISGHDNLYWYRRVMGKEIKFLLHFVKESKQDESGMPNNRFLAERTGGTYSTLKVQPAELEDSGVYFCASSQDYEKLFFGSGTQLSVL.

This chain connects TRBV5-4 to TRBJ2-1, with 8 nucleotides matching TRBD1. V shed 0 bases and J 9 bases; nucleotides not matched to a gene: 8. The CDR3 covers 15 residues. CDR1 and CDR2 (germline): SGHNT, YYREEE (reference sequence). The CDR3 loop reads CASSLGQGALSEQFF. CDR3 sequence (DNA): TGTGCCAGCAGCTTGGGGCAGGGGGCGCTTAGTGAGCAGTTCTTC.